One and the same sample provided the 13 T cell receptor beta chains below, sequenced in a study of blood T cell repertoires in COVID-19. The data were produced by immunoSEQ multiplex PCR, yet TCRdb's version contains in-frame clones alone and is incomplete. The table records 200,000 or so clones, 85% to 90% of them present only once. Sequencing used peripheral blood. These receptors were collected from a man in his forties or fifties with acute or convalescent COVID-19.

V is TRBV19 and J is TRBJ1-1; D gene uncertain. The ends were cut back, 0 bases at V and 1 base at J, with 12 bases in the middle. CDR1 LNHDA and CDR2 SQIVND come from the germline V gene (reference sequence). The CDR3 runs to 16 residues. CDR3 amino acids: CASSIDTRIPNTEAFF. CDR3 nucleotides: TGTGCCAGTAGTATAGATACCAGAATACCGAACACTGAAGCTTTCTTT.

The chain has TRBV5-1 and TRBJ1-3; 9 bases align to TRBD1. The trim removed 1 base at V and 2 bases at J, leaving 10 bases unmatched. Germline-derived CDR1 and CDR2 are SGHRS and YFSETQ. The CDR3 has 18 amino acids. CDR3 amino acids: CASSLSAQGAFPGNTIYF. The CDR3 region has the DNA TGCGCCAGCAGCTTGTCTGCACAGGGGGCATTTCCTGGAAACACCATATATTTT.

This chain links TRBV4-1 with TRBJ1-4; TRBD1 agrees at 8 bases. The germline gives CDR1 MGHRA, CDR2 YSYEKL. With 5 bases clipped from V and 6 bases from J, the junction kept 5 bases outside the gene matches. The CDR3 is made up of 14 amino acids. This CDR3 is CASSKGQVYEKLFF. CDR3 nucleotides: TGCGCCAGCAGCAAGGGACAGGTATATGAAAAACTGTTTTTT.

The V call is TRBV5-1, the J call TRBJ1-1; maybe TRBD1 (6 bases). CDR1 is SGHRS and CDR2 is YFSETQ in the germline V gene. This CDR3 is 15 amino acids long. V lost 1 base and J 1 base, leaving 11 bases between the germline ends. The CDR3 coding sequence is TGCGCCAGCAGCTTGAGCAGGACAGAGAACACTGAAGCTTTCTTT. Translation: CASSLSRTENTEAFF.

The V gene is TRBV5-5, the J gene TRBJ1-2; D may be TRBD1 (6 bases). This CDR3 region has 15 residues. Germline V gives CDR1 SGHKS, CDR2 YYEKEE (reference sequence). Trimming pared 0 bases from V and 8 bases from J, leaving 17 bases between. The CDR3 DNA reads as TGTGCCAGCAGCTTGGCAGGGGCCCGTCAGGGGGGCTACACCTTC. It yields the protein CASSLAGARQGGYTF.

The chain couples TRBV4-2 to TRBJ2-1, with 12 bases identical to TRBD2. The CDR3 is 14 amino acids. Germline CDR1 is LGHNA and CDR2 is YNFKEQ. The trim removed 4 bases at V and 10 bases at J, leaving 5 bases unmatched. This CDR3 is CASSPGLAGLEQFF. The DNA for the CDR3 is TGTGCCAGCAGCCCTGGACTAGCGGGGTTGGAGCAGTTCTTC.

The chain has TRBV5-4 and TRBJ1-3; D call uncertain. This CDR3 is 16 amino acids long. Deletions cut 0 bases from V and 0 bases from J, with 10 bases between. CDR1 is SGHNT, CDR2 YYREEE, per germline (reference sequence). CDR3 coding DNA: TGTGCCAGCAGCTTGGGTGCGGAATACTCTGGAAACACCATATATTTT. Its protein is CASSLGAEYSGNTIYF.

The gene calls are TRBV2 and TRBJ2-6, with D perhaps matching TRBD1 (6 bases). Trimming shortened V by 6 bases and J by 2 bases, and 17 bases separated the two germline ends. The CDR3 length is 17 residues. Per the germline V gene, CDR1 is SNHLY and CDR2 is FYNNEI. DNA of the CDR3: TGTGCCAGCAGGAGGCAGGGGAATTGGGCTGGGGCCAACGTCCTGACTTTC. It translates to CASRRQGNWAGANVLTF.

The J gene is TRBJ1-2, the V gene TRBV19, with TRBD1 as a possible D gene (5 bases). V was trimmed by 11 bases and J by 5 bases, leaving 18 bases between them. CDR1 is LNHDA, CDR2 SQIVND, per germline (reference sequence). The CDR3 consists of 13 residues. As DNA, the CDR3 is TGTGCCGTTTCCGGGCCCGGGGGGTATGGCTACACCTTC. Protein sequence: CAVSGPGGYGYTF.

The chain has TRBV27 and TRBJ2-7; D may match TRBD1 or TRBD2 (6 bases each). The V and J ends lost 4 bases and 4 bases respectively, with 20 bases between them. CDR1 and CDR2 (germline): MNHEY, SMNVEV (reference sequence). There are 16 residues in the CDR3. The CDR3 spells CASSSSGALTGYEQYF. CDR3 nucleotide sequence: TGTGCCAGCAGTTCATCGGGGGCCCTAACAGGGTACGAGCAGTACTTC.

This clone was counted only a few times. The chain uses TRBV19 and TRBJ2-7, with a tentative D call TRBD2 (5 bases). Germline loops: CDR1 LNHDA, CDR2 SQIVND (reference sequence). The germline V and J ends were trimmed by 4 bases and 0 bases, with 13 bases remaining between them. The CDR3 extends over 15 amino acids. CDR3 nucleotides: TGTGCCAGTAGTAGGTTGACGGGGAGCTCCTACGAGCAGTACTTC. Its protein is CASSRLTGSSYEQYF.

The CDR3 loop is CASSLSTSQPQHF. CDR3 nucleotides: TGTGCCAGTAGTTTGTCGACATCTCAGCCCCAGCATTTT. The gene calls are TRBV19 and TRBJ1-5; the D is unclear. The germline V gene encodes CDR1 LNHDA and CDR2 SQIVND (reference sequence). With 5 bases removed from V and 6 bases from J, the gap between germline ends came to 11 bases. The CDR3 runs 13 residues.

The rearrangement uses TRBV21-1 and TRBJ1-4; TRBD1, as called in the table, went unchecked against the DNA. TRBV21-1 is classified as a pseudogene. The CDR3 is made up of 18 amino acids. CDR3 sequence (DNA): TGTGCCAGCAGCTTAGGGTGGGGGCCCGGACAGAATAATGAAAAACTGTTTTTT. Translating gives CASSLGWGPGQNNEKLFF.